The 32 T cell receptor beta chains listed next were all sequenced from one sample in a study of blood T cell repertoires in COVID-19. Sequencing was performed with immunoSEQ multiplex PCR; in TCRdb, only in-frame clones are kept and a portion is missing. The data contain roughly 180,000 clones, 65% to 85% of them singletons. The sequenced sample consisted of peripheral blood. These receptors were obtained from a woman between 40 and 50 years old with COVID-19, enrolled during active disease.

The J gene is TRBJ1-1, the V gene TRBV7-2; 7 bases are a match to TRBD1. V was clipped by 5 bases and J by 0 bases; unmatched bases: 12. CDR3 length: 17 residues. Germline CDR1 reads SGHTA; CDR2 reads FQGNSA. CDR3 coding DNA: TGTGCCAGCAGCCTCCTATTGACAGGGCCCATGAACACTGAAGCTTTCTTT. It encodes CASSLLLTGPMNTEAFF.

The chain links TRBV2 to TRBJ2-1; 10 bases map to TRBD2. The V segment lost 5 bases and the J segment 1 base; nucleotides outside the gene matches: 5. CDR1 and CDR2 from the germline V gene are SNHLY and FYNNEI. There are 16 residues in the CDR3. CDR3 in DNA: TGTGCCAGCAGTAGATTAGCGGGGGGTTCCTACAATGAGCAGTTCTTC. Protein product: CASSRLAGGSYNEQFF.

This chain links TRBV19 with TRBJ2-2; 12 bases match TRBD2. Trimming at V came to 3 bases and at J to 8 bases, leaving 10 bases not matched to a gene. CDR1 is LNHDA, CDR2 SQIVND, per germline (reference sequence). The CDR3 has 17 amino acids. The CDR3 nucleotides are TGTGCCAGTAGTATGGGGACTAGCGGGCCGCCGGGGGGGGAGCTGTTTTTT. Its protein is CASSMGTSGPPGGELFF. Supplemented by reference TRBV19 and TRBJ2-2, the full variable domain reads DGGITQSPKYLFRKEGQNVTLSCEQNLNHDAMYWYRQDPGQGLRLIYYSQIVNDFQKGDIAEGYSVSREKKESFPLTVTSAQKNPTAFYLCASSMGTSGPPGGELFFGEGSRLTVL.

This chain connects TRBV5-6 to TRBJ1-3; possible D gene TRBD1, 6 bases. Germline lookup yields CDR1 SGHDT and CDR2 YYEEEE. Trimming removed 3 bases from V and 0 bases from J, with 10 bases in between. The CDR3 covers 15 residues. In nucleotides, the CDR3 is TGTGCCAGCAGCTACAGGGCAAACTCTGGAAACACCATATATTTT. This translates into CASSYRANSGNTIYF. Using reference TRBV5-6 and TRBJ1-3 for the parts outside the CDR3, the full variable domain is DAGVTQSPTHLIKTRGQQVTLRCSPKSGHDTVSWYQQALGQGPQFIFQYYEEEERQRGNFPDRFSGHQFPNYSSELNVNALLLGDSALYLCASSYRANSGNTIYFGEGSWLTVV.

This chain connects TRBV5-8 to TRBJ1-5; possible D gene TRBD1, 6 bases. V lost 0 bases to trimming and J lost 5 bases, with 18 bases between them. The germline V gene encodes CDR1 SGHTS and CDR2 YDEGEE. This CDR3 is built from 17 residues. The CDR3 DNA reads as TGTGCCAGCAGCTTGGCCCTATTACAGGGACCCTATCAGCCCCAGCATTTT. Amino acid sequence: CASSLALLQGPYQPQHF.

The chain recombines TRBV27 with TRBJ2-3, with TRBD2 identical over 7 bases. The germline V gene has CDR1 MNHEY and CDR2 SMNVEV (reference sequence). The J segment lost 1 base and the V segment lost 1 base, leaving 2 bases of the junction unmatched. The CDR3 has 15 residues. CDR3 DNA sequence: TGTGCCAGCAGTTTATTGGGGGGGGGCACAGATACGCAGTATTTT. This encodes CASSLLGGGTDTQYF.

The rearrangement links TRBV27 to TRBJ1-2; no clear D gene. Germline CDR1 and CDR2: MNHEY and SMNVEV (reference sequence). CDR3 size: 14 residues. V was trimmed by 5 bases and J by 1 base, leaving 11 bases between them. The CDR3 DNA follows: TGTGCCAGCAGTACAAACAGCCGTAACTATGGCTACACCTTC. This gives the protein CASSTNSRNYGYTF.

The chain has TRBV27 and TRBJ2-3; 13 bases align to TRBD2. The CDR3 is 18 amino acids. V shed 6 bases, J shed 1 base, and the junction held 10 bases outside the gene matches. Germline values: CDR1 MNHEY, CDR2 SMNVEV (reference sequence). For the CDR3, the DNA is TGTGCCAGCAGGCCGGGACTAGCGGGGCTACGGGGCACAGATACGCAGTATTTT. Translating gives CASRPGLAGLRGTDTQYF.

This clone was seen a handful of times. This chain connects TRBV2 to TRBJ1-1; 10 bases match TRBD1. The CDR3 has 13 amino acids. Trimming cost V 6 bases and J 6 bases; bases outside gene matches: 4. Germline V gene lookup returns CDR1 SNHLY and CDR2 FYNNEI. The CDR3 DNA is TGTGCCAGCAGGGTAGACAGGGGGCCTGAAGCTTTCTTT. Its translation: CASRVDRGPEAFF.

DNA for the CDR3: TGTGCCAGCAGCCTCAGTGATACGCAGTATTTT. This codes for CASSLSDTQYF. This chain links TRBV11-2 with TRBJ2-3, with no clear D. The CDR3 totals 11 residues. V shed 5 bases and J shed 6 bases, with 6 bases lying between them. Per germline, CDR1 SGHAT and CDR2 FQNNGV.

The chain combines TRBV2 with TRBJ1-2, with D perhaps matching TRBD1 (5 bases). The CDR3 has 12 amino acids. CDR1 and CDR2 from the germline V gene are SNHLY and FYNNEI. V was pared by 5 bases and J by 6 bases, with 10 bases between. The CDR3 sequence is CASSRQGNGYTF. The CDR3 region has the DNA TGTGCCAGCAGTCGGCAGGGAAATGGCTACACCTTC.

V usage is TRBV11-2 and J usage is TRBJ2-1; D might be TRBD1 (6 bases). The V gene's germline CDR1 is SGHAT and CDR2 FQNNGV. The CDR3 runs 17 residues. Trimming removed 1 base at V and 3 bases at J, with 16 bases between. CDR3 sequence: CASSLGAGQRNYNEQFF. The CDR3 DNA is TGTGCCAGCAGCTTAGGGGCCGGACAGCGGAACTACAATGAGCAGTTCTTC.

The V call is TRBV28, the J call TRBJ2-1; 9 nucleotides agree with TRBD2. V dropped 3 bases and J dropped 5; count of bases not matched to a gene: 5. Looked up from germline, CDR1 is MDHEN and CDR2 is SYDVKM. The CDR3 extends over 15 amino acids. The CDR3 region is CASSFGREGHNEQFF. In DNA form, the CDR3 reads TGTGCCAGCAGTTTCGGGCGGGAGGGCCACAATGAGCAGTTCTTC.

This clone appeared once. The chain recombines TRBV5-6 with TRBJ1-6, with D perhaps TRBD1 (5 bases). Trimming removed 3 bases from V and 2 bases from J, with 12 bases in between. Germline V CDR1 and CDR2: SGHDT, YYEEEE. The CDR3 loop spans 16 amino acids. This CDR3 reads CASSSIGGAYNSPLHF. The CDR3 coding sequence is TGTGCCAGCAGCTCTATCGGGGGAGCCTATAATTCACCCCTCCACTTT.

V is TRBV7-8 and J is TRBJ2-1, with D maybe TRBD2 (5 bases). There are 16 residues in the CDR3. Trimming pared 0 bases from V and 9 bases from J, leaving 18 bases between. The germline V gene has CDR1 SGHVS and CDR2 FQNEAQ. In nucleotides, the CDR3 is TGTGCCAGCAGCTTAGCGTCTTGGCTAGCCGGCAGTGAGCAGTTCTTC. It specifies CASSLASWLAGSEQFF.

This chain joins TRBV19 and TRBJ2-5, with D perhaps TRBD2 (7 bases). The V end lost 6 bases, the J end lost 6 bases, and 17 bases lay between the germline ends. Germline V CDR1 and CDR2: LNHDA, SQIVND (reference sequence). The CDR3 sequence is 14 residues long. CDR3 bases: TGTGCCAGTAGCCTCGGGGGGCCCGGACAGACCCAGTACTTC. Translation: CASSLGGPGQTQYF. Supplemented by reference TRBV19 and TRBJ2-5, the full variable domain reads DGGITQSPKYLFRKEGQNVTLSCEQNLNHDAMYWYRQDPGQGLRLIYYSQIVNDFQKGDIAEGYSVSREKKESFPLTVTSAQKNPTAFYLCASSLGGPGQTQYFGPGTRLLVL.

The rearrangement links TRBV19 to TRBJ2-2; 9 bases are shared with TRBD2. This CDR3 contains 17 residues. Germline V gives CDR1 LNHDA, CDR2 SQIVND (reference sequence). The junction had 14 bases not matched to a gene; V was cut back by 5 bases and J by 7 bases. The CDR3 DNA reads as TGTGCCAGTAGTGCTCCGGGACTAGCTTTTGGAAGCGGGGAGCTGTTTTTT. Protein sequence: CASSAPGLAFGSGELFF.

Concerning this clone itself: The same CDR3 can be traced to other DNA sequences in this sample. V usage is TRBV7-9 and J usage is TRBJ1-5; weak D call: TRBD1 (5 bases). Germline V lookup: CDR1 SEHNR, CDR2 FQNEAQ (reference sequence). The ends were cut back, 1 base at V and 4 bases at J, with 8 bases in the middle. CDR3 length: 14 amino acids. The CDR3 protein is CASSLGAGNQPQHF. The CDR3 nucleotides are TGTGCCAGCAGCTTAGGGGCAGGGAATCAGCCCCAGCATTTT.

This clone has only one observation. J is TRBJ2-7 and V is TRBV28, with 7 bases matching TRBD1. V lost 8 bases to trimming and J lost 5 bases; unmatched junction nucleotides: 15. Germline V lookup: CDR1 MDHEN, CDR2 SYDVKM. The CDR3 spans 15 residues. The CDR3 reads CASFADRTNIHEQYF. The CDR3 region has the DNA TGTGCCAGCTTCGCGGACAGGACCAATATCCACGAGCAGTACTTC.

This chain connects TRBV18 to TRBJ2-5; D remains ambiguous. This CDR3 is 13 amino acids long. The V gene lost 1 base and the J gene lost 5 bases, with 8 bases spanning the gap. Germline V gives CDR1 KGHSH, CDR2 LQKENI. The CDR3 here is CASSPQPKETQYF. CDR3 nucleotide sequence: TGTGCCAGCTCACCACAACCTAAGGAGACCCAGTACTTC.

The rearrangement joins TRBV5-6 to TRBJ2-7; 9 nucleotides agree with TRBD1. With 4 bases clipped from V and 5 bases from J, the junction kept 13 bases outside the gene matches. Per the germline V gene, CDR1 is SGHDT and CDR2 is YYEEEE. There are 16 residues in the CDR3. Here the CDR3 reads CASSAFHSDRGNEQYF. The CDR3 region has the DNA TGTGCCAGCAGCGCCTTCCACTCAGACAGGGGGAACGAGCAGTACTTC.

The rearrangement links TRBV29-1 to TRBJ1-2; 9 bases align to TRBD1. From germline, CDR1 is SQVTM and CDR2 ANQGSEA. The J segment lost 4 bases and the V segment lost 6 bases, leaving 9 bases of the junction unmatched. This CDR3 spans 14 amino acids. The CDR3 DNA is TGCAGCGTCTTGGACAGGGGTGTACTCTATGGCTACACCTTC. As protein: CSVLDRGVLYGYTF. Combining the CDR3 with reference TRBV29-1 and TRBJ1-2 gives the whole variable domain SAVISQKPSRDICQRGTSLTIQCQVDSQVTMMFWYRQQPGQSLTLIATANQGSEATYESGFVIDKFPISRPNLTFSTLTVSNMSPEDSSIYLCSVLDRGVLYGYTFGSGTRLTVV.

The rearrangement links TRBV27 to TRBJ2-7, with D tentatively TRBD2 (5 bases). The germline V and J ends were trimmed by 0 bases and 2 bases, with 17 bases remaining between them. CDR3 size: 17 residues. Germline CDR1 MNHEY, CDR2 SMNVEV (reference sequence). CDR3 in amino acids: CASSLSLRLALTYEQYF. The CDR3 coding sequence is TGTGCCAGCAGTTTATCGCTTCGGCTAGCCTTAACCTACGAGCAGTACTTC.

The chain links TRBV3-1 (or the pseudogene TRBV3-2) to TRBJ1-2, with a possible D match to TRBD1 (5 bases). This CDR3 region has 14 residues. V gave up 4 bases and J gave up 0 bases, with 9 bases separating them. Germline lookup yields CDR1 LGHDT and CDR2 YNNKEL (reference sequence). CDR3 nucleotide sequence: TGTGCCAGCAGCCGATCGACAGCTAACTATGGCTACACCTTC. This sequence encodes CASSRSTANYGYTF.

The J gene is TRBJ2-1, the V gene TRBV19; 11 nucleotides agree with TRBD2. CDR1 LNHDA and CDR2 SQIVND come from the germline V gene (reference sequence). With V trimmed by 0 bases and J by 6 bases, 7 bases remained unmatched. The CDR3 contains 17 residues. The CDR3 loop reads CASSIDSGRAVGNEQFF. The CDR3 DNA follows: TGTGCCAGTAGTATAGATAGCGGGAGGGCCGTGGGCAATGAGCAGTTCTTC.

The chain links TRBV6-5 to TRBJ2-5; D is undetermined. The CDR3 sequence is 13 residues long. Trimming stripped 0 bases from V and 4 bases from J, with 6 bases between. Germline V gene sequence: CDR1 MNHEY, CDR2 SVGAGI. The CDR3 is CASSYSTRETQYF. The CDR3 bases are TGTGCCAGCAGTTACTCGACAAGAGAGACCCAGTACTTC.

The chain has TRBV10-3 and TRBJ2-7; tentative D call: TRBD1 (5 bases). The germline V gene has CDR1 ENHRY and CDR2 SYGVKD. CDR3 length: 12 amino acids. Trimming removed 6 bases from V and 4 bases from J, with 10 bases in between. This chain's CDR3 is CAISRVLYEQYF. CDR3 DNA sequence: TGTGCCATCAGCAGGGTGCTTTACGAGCAGTACTTC.

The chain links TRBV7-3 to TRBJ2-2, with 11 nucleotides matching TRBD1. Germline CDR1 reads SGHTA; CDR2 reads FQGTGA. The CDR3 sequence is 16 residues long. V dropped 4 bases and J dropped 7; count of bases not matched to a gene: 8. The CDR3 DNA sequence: TGTGCCAGCAGCTCCTCCGGGACAGGGGGGGTCGGGGAGCTGTTTTTT. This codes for CASSSSGTGGVGELFF.

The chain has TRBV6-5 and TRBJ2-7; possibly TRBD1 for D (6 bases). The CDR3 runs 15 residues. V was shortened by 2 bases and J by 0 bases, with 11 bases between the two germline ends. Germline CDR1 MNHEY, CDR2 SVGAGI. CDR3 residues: CASSYGQRSSYEQYF. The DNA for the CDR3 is TGTGCCAGCAGTTACGGACAGCGAAGCTCCTACGAGCAGTACTTC.

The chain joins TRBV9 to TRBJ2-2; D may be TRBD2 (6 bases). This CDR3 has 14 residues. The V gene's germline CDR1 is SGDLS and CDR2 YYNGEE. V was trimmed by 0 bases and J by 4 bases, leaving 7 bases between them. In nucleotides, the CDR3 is TGTGCCAGCAGCGTAGTGCGGGGCACCGGGGAGCTGTTTTTT. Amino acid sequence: CASSVVRGTGELFF.

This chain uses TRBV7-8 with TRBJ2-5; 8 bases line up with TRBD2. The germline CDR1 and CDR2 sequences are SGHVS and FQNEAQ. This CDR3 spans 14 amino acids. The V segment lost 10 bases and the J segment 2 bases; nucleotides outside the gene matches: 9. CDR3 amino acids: CAIVYSGKQETQYF. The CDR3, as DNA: TGTGCCATTGTTTATAGCGGGAAACAAGAGACCCAGTACTTC.

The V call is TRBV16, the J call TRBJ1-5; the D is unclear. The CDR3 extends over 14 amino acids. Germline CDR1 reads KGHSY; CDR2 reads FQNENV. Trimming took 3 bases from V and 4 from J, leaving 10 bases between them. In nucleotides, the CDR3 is TGTGCCAGCAGCCACCCTGGAGCAAATCAGCCCCAGCATTTT. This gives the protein CASSHPGANQPQHF. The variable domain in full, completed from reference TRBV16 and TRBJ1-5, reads GEEVAQTPKHLVRGEGQKAKLYCAPIKGHSYVFWYQQVLKNEFKFLISFQNENVFDETGMPKERFSAKCLPNSPCSLEIQATKLEDSAVYFCASSHPGANQPQHFGDGTRLSIL.